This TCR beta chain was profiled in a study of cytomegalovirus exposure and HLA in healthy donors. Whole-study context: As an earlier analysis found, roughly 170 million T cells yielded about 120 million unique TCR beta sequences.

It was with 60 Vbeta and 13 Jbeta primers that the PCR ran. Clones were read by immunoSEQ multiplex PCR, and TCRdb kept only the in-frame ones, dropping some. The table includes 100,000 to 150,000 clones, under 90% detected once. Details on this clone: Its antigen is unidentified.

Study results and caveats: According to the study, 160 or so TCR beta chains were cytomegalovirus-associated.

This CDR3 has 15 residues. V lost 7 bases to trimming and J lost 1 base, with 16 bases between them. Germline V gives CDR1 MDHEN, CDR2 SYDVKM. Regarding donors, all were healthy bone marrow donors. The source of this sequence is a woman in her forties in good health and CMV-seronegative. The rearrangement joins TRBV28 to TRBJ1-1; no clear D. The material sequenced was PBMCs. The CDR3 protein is CASTPSRGKNTEAFF. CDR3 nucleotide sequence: TGTGCCAGCACCCCCAGTCGCGGGAAGAACACTGAAGCTTTCTTT. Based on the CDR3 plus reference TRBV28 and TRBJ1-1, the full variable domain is DVKVTQSSRYLVKRTGEKVFLECVQDMDHENMFWYRQDPGLGLRLIYFSYDVKMKEKGDIPEGYSVSREKKERFSLILESASTNQTSMYLCASTPSRGKNTEAFFGQGTRLTVV.